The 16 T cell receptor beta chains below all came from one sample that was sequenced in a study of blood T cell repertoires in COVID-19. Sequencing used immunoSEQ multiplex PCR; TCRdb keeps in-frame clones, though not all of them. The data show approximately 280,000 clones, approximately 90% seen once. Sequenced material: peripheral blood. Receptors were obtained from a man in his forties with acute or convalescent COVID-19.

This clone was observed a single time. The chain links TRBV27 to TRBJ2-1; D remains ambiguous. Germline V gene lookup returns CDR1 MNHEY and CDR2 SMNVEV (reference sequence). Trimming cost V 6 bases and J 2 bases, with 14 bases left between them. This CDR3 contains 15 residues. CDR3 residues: CASRRSPNPYNEQFF. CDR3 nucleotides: TGTGCCAGCAGAAGGAGTCCTAATCCCTACAATGAGCAGTTCTTC.

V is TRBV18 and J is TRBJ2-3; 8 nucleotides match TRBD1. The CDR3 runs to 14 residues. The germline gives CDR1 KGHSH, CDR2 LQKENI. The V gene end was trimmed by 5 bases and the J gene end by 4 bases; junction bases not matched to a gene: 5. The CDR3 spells CASSKGTGSDTQYF. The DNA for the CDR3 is TGTGCCAGCTCAAAAGGGACAGGATCAGATACGCAGTATTTT.

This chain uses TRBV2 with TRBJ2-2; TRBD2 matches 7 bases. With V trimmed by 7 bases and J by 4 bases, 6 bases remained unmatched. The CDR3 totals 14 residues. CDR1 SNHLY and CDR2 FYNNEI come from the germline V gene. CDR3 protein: CASTEGRGTGELFF. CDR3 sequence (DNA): TGTGCCAGCACCGAGGGGAGGGGCACCGGGGAGCTGTTTTTT.

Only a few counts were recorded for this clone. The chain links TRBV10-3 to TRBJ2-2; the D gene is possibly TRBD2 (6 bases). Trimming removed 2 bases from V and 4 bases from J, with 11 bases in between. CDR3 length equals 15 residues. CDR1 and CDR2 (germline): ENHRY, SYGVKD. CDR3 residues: CAISESQGGTGELFF. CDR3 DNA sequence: TGTGCCATCAGTGAGAGTCAGGGAGGCACCGGGGAGCTGTTTTTT.

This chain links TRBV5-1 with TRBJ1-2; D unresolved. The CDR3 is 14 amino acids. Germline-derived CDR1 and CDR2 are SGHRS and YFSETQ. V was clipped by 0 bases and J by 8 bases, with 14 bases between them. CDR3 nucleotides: TGCGCCAGCAGCTTGGCCAGGCAGGATGTCGGCTACACCTTC. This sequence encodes CASSLARQDVGYTF.

The DNA for the CDR3 is TGCGCCAGCAGCTCTCTGGGGGCTTACGGGGAGCTGTTTTTT. Residues: CASSSLGAYGELFF. The chain has TRBV5-1 and TRBJ2-2, with D possibly matching TRBD1 (6 bases). This CDR3 contains 14 residues. V lost 3 bases to trimming and J lost 7 bases, with 13 bases between them. The germline CDR1 and CDR2 sequences are SGHRS and YFSETQ.

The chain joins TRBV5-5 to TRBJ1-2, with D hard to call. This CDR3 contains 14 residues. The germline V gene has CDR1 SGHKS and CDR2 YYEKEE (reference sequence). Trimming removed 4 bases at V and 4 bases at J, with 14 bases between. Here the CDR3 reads CASSLKREAYGYTF. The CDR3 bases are TGTGCCAGCAGCCTCAAGAGGGAGGCCTATGGCTACACCTTC. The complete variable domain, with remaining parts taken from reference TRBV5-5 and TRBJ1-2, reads DAGVTQSPTHLIKTRGQQVTLRCSPISGHKSVSWYQQVLGQGPQFIFQYYEKEERGRGNFPDRFSARQFPNYSSELNVNALLLGDSALYLCASSLKREAYGYTFGSGTRLTVV.

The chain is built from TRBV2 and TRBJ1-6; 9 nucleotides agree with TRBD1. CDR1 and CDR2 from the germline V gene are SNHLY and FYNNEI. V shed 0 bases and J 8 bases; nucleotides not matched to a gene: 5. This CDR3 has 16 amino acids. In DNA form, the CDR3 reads TGTGCCAGCAGTGAAGCAATACAGGGGGCTTATTCACCCCTCCACTTT. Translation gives CASSEAIQGAYSPLHF. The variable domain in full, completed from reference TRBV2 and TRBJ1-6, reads EPEVTQTPSHQVTQMGQEVILRCVPISNHLYFYWYRQILGQKVEFLVSFYNNEISEKSEIFDDQFSVERPDGSNFTLKIRSTKLEDSAMYFCASSEAIQGAYSPLHFGNGTRLTVT.

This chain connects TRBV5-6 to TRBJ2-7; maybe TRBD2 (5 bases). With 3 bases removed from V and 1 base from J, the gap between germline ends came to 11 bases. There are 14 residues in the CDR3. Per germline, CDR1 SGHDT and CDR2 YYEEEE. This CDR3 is CASSSMGSSYEQYF. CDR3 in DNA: TGTGCCAGCAGCTCGATGGGGAGTTCCTACGAGCAGTACTTC.

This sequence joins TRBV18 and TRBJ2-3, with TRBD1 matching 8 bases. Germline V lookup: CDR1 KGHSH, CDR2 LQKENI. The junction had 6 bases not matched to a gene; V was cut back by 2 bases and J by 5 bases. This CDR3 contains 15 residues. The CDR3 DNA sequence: TGTGCCAGCTCACCAGAGGCAGGGGGCGAAGATACGCAGTATTTT. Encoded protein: CASSPEAGGEDTQYF.

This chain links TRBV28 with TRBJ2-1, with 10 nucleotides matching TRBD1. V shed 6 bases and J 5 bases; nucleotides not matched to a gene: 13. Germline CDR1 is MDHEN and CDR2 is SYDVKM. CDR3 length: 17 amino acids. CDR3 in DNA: TGTGCCAGCAGCCAACAACCGGGACAGGGGAGCCACAATGAGCAGTTCTTC. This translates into CASSQQPGQGSHNEQFF.

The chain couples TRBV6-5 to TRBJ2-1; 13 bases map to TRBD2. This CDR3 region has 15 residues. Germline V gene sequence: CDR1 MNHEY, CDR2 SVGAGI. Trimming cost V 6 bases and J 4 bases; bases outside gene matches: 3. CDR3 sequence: CASSPTSGGYNEQFF. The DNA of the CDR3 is TGTGCCAGCAGCCCGACTAGCGGGGGGTACAATGAGCAGTTCTTC.

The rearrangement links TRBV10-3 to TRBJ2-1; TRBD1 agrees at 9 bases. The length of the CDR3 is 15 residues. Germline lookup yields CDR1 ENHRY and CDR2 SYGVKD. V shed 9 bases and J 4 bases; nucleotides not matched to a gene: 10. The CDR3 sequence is CAIQSGTGIYNEQFF. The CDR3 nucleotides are TGTGCCATTCAATCCGGGACAGGGATATACAATGAGCAGTTCTTC.

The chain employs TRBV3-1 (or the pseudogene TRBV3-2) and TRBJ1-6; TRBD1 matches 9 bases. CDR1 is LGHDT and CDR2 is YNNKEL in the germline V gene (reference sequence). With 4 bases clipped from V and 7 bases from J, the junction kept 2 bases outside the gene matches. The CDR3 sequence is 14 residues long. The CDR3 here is CASSLGQGNSPLHF. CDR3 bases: TGTGCCAGCAGCCTTGGACAGGGGAATTCACCCCTCCACTTT.

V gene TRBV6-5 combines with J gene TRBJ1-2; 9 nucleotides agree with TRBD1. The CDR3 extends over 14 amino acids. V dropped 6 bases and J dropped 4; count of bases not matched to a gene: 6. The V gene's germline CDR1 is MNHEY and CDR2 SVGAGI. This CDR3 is CASRSQGAGYGYTF. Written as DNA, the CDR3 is TGTGCCAGCAGGTCACAGGGGGCAGGCTATGGCTACACCTTC.

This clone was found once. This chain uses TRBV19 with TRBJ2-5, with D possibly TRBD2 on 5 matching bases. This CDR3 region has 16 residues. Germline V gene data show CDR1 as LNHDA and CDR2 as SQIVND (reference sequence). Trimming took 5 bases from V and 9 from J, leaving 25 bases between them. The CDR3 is CASSSEPRRAGRAQYF. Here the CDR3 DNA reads TGTGCCAGTAGTTCTGAACCCCGTCGGGCTGGGAGAGCCCAGTACTTC.